A single sample gave rise to the 3 T cell receptor beta chains below, sequenced in a study of blood T cell repertoires in COVID-19. TCRdb's copy holds only in-frame clones and misses some; the assay was immunoSEQ multiplex PCR. The sample includes about 55,000 clones, 87% of them seen just once. The sample comprised peripheral blood. All receptors come from a man aged 35 to 55 with COVID-19, enrolled during active disease.

The chain employs TRBV4-1 and TRBJ1-2; TRBD1 agrees at 7 bases. The CDR3 runs 17 residues. Trimming at V came to 1 base and at J to 7 bases, leaving 15 bases not matched to a gene. In germline, CDR1 is MGHRA, CDR2 YSYEKL. The CDR3 DNA reads TGCGCCAGCAGCCAAGCATTCTCAGGTGGAGGGGGCCTTGGCTACACCTTC. This codes for CASSQAFSGGGGLGYTF.

The chain links TRBV11-2 to TRBJ1-2, with D possibly TRBD1 on 5 matching bases. The CDR3 length is 15 residues. V was cut by 5 bases and J by 2 bases, with 15 bases left in between. Germline CDR1 is SGHAT and CDR2 is FQNNGV. CDR3 sequence (DNA): TGTGCCAGCAGCCCAGTGGGGGGGTTAAACTATGGCTACACCTTC. Translation: CASSPVGGLNYGYTF.

V is TRBV28 and J is TRBJ2-7; TRBD1 agrees at 8 bases. The CDR3 has 15 residues. V dropped 6 bases and J dropped 0; count of bases not matched to a gene: 7. The germline CDR1 and CDR2 sequences are MDHEN and SYDVKM. The CDR3: CASSFPGTGSYEQYF. CDR3 coding DNA: TGTGCCAGCAGCTTCCCCGGGACAGGCTCCTACGAGCAGTACTTC.